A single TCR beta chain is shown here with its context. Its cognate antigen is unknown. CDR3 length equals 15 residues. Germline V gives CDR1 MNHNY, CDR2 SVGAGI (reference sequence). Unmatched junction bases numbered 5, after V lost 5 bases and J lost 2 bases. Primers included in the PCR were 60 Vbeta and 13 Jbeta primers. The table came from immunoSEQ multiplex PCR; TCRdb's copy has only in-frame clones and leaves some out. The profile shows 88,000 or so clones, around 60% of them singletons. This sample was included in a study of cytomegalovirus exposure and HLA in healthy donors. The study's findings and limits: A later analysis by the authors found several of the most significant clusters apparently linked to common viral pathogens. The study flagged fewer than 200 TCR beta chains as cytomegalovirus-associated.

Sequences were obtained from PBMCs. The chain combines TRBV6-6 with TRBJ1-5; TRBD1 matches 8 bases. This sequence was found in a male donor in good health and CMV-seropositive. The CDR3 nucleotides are TGTGCCAGCAGTGACCCGGGACAGGGCAATCAGCCCCAGCATTTT. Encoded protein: CASSDPGQGNQPQHF.